This TCR beta chain was recorded in a study of blood T cells in healthy people across ages. Study results and limitations: Estimated diversity that came from one million T cells was considered an underestimate. Both higher diversity and more naive CD4+ cells marked long-lived donors when set against aged donors. Naive T cell percentage strongly correlated with TCR beta diversity.

Only a few counts were recorded for this clonotype. The antigen remains undetermined. Each individual donor underwent a draw of ten milliliters of peripheral blood. The authors ran a second PCR of roughly 6 to 12 cycles using a sample-barcoded 5' primer and a J-beta primer mix. TCRdb processed the 5' RACE reads anew with MiXCR; each CDR3 protein has one entry. The sample lists roughly 1.7 million distinct CDR3 sequences, approximately 32% occurring once. Unmatched junction bases numbered 9, after V lost 2 bases and J lost 5 bases. The V gene's germline CDR1 is WSHSY and CDR2 SAAADI. This CDR3 is 16 amino acids long.

Sequencing used blood. This receptor was identified in a woman younger than 45 in good health. The chain carries TRBV10-2 and TRBJ1-1; TRBD1 aligns across 9 bases. In nucleotides, the CDR3 is TGCGCCAGCAGTGAGCCCTACGGACAGGGGAAGACTGAAGCTTTCTTT. Amino acid sequence: CASSEPYGQGKTEAFF.